The 20 T cell receptor beta chains reported below all come from one sample, sequenced in a study of blood T cell repertoires in COVID-19. Only in-frame clones appear in the TCRdb table, and some are missing; sequencing was by immunoSEQ multiplex PCR. In the table there are some 67,000 clones, approximately 90% of which are singletons. The source material was peripheral blood. The receptor set was obtained from a woman aged 80 or over with acute or convalescent COVID-19.

This chain joins TRBV5-4 and TRBJ2-3, with 7 bases aligning to TRBD2. This CDR3 is built from 15 residues. Germline loops: CDR1 SGHNT, CDR2 YYREEE (reference sequence). V shed 5 bases, J shed 4 bases, and the junction held 10 bases outside the gene matches. The CDR3 sequence is CASSPTSDPADTQYF. Written as DNA, the CDR3 is TGTGCCAGCAGTCCTACTAGCGACCCAGCAGATACGCAGTATTTT.

The DNA for the CDR3 is TGTGCCAGCAGCTTAAGAACGGGAATTGGGGAGACCCAGTACTTC. Encoded protein: CASSLRTGIGETQYF. This sequence joins TRBV7-8 and TRBJ2-5, with D tentatively TRBD2 (5 bases). This CDR3 is built from 15 residues. Trimming took off 2 bases at V and 5 bases at J, with 15 bases between the two ends. CDR1 is SGHVS and CDR2 is FQNEAQ in the germline V gene.

This rearrangement joins TRBV2 to TRBJ2-5; 8 bases agree with TRBD2. CDR3 length: 13 amino acids. CDR1 and CDR2 (germline): SNHLY, FYNNEI. The junction had 6 bases not matched to a gene; V was cut back by 11 bases and J by 1 base. The CDR3 protein is CAGSGGVQETQYF. The CDR3 coding sequence is TGTGCCGGATCCGGGGGGGTCCAAGAGACCCAGTACTTC.

The rearrangement links TRBV10-3 to TRBJ1-6; D perhaps matches TRBD1 (5 bases). CDR3 length equals 14 residues. The germline V gene encodes CDR1 ENHRY and CDR2 SYGVKD. V was pared by 4 bases and J by 14 bases, with 18 bases between. Written as DNA, the CDR3 is TGTGCCATCAGTGTTGTTGTGGACAAAGGGACCCTCCACTTT. This gives the protein CAISVVVDKGTLHF.

In DNA form, the CDR3 reads TGTGCCACCAGTGAACTAGCGTCTAGCACAGATACGCAGTATTTT. It specifies CATSELASSTDTQYF. The J gene is TRBJ2-3, the V gene TRBV24-1; 7 bases are shared with TRBD2. The CDR3 consists of 15 residues. V gave up 4 bases and J gave up 0 bases; unmatched junction bases: 3. The germline V gene has CDR1 KGHDR and CDR2 SFDVKD.

The V and J genes are TRBV7-9 and TRBJ1-4; 9 bases map to TRBD1. The germline V gene has CDR1 SEHNR and CDR2 FQNEAQ (reference sequence). CDR3 length: 14 residues. The trim removed 5 bases at V and 7 bases at J, leaving 5 bases unmatched. The CDR3 loop reads CASSRGQGREKLFF. In nucleotides, the CDR3 is TGTGCCAGCAGCCGGGGACAGGGTCGTGAAAAACTGTTTTTT.

The chain has TRBV7-2 and TRBJ1-4; perhaps TRBD1 as D (5 bases). V was pared by 5 bases and J by 1 base, with 11 bases between. The V gene's germline CDR1 is SGHTA and CDR2 FQGNSA. This CDR3 is built from 15 residues. Here the CDR3 reads CASSAQVGTNEKLFF. DNA of the CDR3: TGTGCCAGCAGCGCACAGGTCGGAACTAATGAAAAACTGTTTTTT.

This clone occurred a few times. CDR3 residues: CASSPAAGSLHNEQFF. Here the CDR3 DNA reads TGTGCCAGCAGCCCCGCTGCGGGATCGTTACACAATGAGCAGTTCTTC. The V and J genes are TRBV7-2 and TRBJ2-1; possibly TRBD2 for D (6 bases). Trimming cost V 5 bases and J 5 bases, with 19 bases left between them. The CDR3 contains 16 residues. Germline V gives CDR1 SGHTA, CDR2 FQGNSA.

This rearrangement joins TRBV7-8 to TRBJ1-5; D gene unclear. The CDR3 is made up of 15 amino acids. V was clipped by 1 base and J by 7 bases, with 14 bases between them. CDR1 is SGHVS and CDR2 is FQNEAQ in the germline V gene. CDR3 protein: CASSLGLPLEQPQHF. The CDR3 bases are TGTGCCAGCAGCTTAGGGCTCCCACTAGAACAGCCCCAGCATTTT. Complete variable domain (other parts from reference TRBV7-8 and TRBJ1-5): GAGVSQSPRYKVAKRGQDVALRCDPISGHVSLFWYQQALGQGPEFLTYFQNEAQLDKSGLPSDRFFAERPEGSVSTLKIQRTQQEDSAVYLCASSLGLPLEQPQHFGDGTRLSIL.

V usage is TRBV7-5 and J usage is TRBJ2-7; TRBD2, the table's D call, was not compared with the DNA. TRBV7-5 is a known pseudogene. This CDR3 has 18 residues. The CDR3 sequence: CARSPGLAGGPYFHEQYF. CDR3 coding DNA: TGTGCCAGAAGCCCGGGACTAGCGGGAGGGCCTTATTTCCACGAGCAGTACTTC.

This clone was detected only a few times. V usage is TRBV30 and J usage is TRBJ1-6; the match to TRBD1 covers 7 bases. The ends lost 1 base at V and 7 bases at J; junction bases unmatched: 10. The CDR3 totals 16 residues. Per germline, CDR1 GTSNPN and CDR2 SVGIG (reference sequence). CDR3 bases: TGTGCCTGGAGTGAGCCTAGGGGGCTGGCGAATTCACCCCTCCACTTT. It codes for CAWSEPRGLANSPLHF.

The V gene is TRBV19, the J gene TRBJ1-1; D is possibly TRBD1 (6 bases). The CDR3 totals 15 residues. Germline assignment: CDR1 LNHDA and CDR2 SQIVND (reference sequence). Deletions cut 7 bases from V and 3 bases from J, with 18 bases between. The CDR3 coding sequence is TGTGCCAGTACGATTAGTGGGGGGGGCCACACTGAAGCTTTCTTT. This codes for CASTISGGGHTEAFF.

The V call is TRBV10-3, the J call TRBJ2-3; 10 bases map to TRBD2. This CDR3 has 16 amino acids. V shed 10 bases and J 3 bases; nucleotides not matched to a gene: 13. From germline, CDR1 is ENHRY and CDR2 SYGVKD. The CDR3, as DNA: TGTGCCACCAGGCGGGGAGGAGCGGGGGGGACAGATACGCAGTATTTT. Encoded protein: CATRRGGAGGTDTQYF.

The chain combines TRBV28 with TRBJ1-5; no clear D gene. Germline CDR1 and CDR2: MDHEN and SYDVKM. The CDR3 has 13 amino acids. V gave up 8 bases and J gave up 0 bases, with 8 bases separating them. CDR3 in amino acids: CASGGNSNQPQHF. CDR3 nucleotide sequence: TGTGCCAGCGGAGGGAATAGCAATCAGCCCCAGCATTTT.

The J gene is TRBJ2-5, the V gene TRBV14; TRBD2 matches 9 bases. J lost 2 bases, V lost 0 bases, and 19 bases had no gene match. Per the germline V gene, CDR1 is SGHDN and CDR2 is FVKESK. This CDR3 comprises 21 residues. The CDR3 sequence: CASSQDQAYAGGGRFQETQYF. DNA for the CDR3: TGTGCCAGCAGCCAAGATCAGGCATACGCGGGAGGGGGAAGATTTCAAGAGACCCAGTACTTC.

J is TRBJ1-5 and V is TRBV6-2 or TRBV6-3; unclear D gene. Germline CDR1 and CDR2: MNHEY and SVGEGT. With 6 bases removed from V and 6 bases from J, the gap between germline ends came to 15 bases. The CDR3 consists of 14 residues. The CDR3 sequence: CASSQGNSGQPQHF. CDR3 in DNA: TGTGCCAGCAGCCAAGGAAATTCGGGTCAGCCCCAGCATTTT.

The CDR3 spells CASSLGQTNSPLHF. The CDR3 DNA follows: TGCGCCAGCAGCTTGGGACAGACTAATTCACCCCTCCACTTT. This sequence joins TRBV5-1 and TRBJ1-6; maybe TRBD1 (5 bases). The CDR3 runs 14 residues. CDR1 is SGHRS, CDR2 YFSETQ, per germline. V lost 0 bases to trimming and J lost 6 bases, with 7 bases between them.

This clone has more than one count but fewer than ten. This chain connects TRBV5-1 to TRBJ2-1; 12 bases agree with TRBD2. The trim removed 8 bases at V and 8 bases at J, leaving 8 bases unmatched. From germline, CDR1 is SGHRS and CDR2 YFSETQ. The CDR3 runs to 14 residues. The DNA for the CDR3 is TGCGCCAGTGCAACTAGCGGGAGGACTCATGAGCAGTTCTTC. Its protein is CASATSGRTHEQFF.

This clone was observed once. This chain links TRBV19 with TRBJ2-5, with 7 bases matching TRBD1. The CDR3 is 13 residues long. Germline V CDR1 and CDR2: LNHDA, SQIVND (reference sequence). The trim removed 5 bases at V and 2 bases at J, leaving 2 bases unmatched. CDR3 loop: CASSPGQQETQYF. In nucleotides, the CDR3 is TGTGCCAGTAGTCCGGGACAGCAAGAGACCCAGTACTTC.

The CDR3 region is CASSPPKGATGELFF. The DNA for the CDR3 is TGTGCCAGCTCACCACCGAAGGGGGCAACCGGGGAGCTGTTTTTT. This chain connects TRBV18 to TRBJ2-2; 7 positions match TRBD1. V shed 0 bases, J shed 5 bases, and the junction held 3 bases outside the gene matches. The V gene's germline CDR1 is KGHSH and CDR2 LQKENI. This CDR3 comprises 15 residues.